This T cell receptor beta chain was captured by sequencing in a study of shared clonotypes between healthy human individuals. For the study at large: In total, the donors were a couple of women and a few men aged 18 to 49.

The assay used deep level. Template for every sorted-subset replicate PCR totaled approximately 200 ng DNA, roughly 30,000 T cell genomes. Measured with immunoSEQ multiplex PCR; TCRdb has only the in-frame clones, and not every one. Of some 1 million clones listed, around 74% are singletons. The CDR3 has 15 amino acids. Trimming took off 0 bases at V and 0 bases at J, with 6 bases between the two ends. Germline assignment: CDR1 SGHRS and CDR2 YFSETQ. This clone was seen a handful of times. Its antigen remains unknown. Other DNA sequences from this sample encode an identical CDR3 as well. Findings and limits, study-wide: Richness estimates generally favored naive over memory subsets.

The sample was memory CD4+ T cells sorted from blood. Regarding subset: CD45RA-negative fraction. The receptor was isolated from a man younger than 35 in good health. The genes are TRBV5-1 and TRBJ2-2; no reliable D call. The CDR3 DNA reads as TGCGCCAGCAGCTTGGTTCAAACGAACACCGGGGAGCTGTTTTTT. It is translated as CASSLVQTNTGELFF.